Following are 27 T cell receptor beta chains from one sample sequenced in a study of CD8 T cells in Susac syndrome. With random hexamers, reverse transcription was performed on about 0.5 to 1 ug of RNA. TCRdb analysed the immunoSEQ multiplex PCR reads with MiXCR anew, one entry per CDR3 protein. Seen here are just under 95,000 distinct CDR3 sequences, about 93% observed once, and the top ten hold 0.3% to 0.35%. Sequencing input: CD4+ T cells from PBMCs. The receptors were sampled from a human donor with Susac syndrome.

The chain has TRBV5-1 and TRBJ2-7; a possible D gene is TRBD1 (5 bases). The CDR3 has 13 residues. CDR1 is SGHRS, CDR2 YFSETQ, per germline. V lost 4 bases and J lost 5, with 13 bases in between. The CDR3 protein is CASSPAGRHEQYF. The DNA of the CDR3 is TGCGCCAGCAGCCCCGCAGGGCGTCACGAGCAGTACTTC.

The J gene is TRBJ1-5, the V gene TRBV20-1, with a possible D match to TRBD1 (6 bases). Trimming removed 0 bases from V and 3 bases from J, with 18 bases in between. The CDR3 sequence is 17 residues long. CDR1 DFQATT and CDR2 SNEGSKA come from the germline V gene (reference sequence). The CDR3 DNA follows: TGCAGTGCTAGAGATTTTCGGACAGCCCCATCCAATCAGCCCCAGCATTTT. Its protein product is CSARDFRTAPSNQPQHF.

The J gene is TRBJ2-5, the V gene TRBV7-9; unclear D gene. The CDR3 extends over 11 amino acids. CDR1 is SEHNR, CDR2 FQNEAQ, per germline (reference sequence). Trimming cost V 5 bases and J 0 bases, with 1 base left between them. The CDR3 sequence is CASSDQETQYF. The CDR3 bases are TGTGCCAGCAGCGACCAAGAGACCCAGTACTTC.

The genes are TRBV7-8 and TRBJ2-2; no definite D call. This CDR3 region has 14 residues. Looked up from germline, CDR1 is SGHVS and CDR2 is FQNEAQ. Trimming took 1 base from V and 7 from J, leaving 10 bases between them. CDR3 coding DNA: TGTGCCAGCAGCTTAGGACGCCTAAGCGGGGAGCTGTTTTTT. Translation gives CASSLGRLSGELFF.

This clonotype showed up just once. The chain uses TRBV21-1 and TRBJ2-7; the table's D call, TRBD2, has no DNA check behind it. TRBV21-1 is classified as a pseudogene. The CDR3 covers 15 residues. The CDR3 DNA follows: TGTGCCAGCCGCTACTTGCGGGGCCGTAATTACGAGCAGTACTTC. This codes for CASRYLRGRNYEQYF.

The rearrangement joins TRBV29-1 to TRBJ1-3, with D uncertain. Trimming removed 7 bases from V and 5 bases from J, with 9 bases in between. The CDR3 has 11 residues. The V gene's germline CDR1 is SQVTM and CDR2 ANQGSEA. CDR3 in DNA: TGCAGCGCCCAGGCGCGAAACACCATATATTTT. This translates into CSAQARNTIYF.

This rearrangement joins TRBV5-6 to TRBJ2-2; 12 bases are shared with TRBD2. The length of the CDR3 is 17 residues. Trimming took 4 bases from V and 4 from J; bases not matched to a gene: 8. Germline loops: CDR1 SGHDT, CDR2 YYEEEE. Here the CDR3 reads CASSLGLAGLGTGELFF. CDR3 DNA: TGTGCCAGCAGCCTGGGACTAGCGGGTCTGGGCACCGGGGAGCTGTTTTTT.

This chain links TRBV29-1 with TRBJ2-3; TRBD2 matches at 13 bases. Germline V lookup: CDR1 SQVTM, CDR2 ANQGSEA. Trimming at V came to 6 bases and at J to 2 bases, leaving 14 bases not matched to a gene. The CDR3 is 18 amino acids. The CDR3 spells CSVRGLAGALISTDTQYF. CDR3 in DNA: TGCAGCGTCCGCGGACTAGCGGGGGCCTTGATCTCCACAGATACGCAGTATTTT.

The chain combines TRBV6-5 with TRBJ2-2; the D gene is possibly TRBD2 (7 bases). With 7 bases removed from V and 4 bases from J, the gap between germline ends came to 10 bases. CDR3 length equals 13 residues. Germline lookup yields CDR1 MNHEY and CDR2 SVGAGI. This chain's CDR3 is CASNGGATGELFF. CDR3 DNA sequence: TGTGCCAGCAATGGGGGGGCCACCGGGGAGCTGTTTTTT.

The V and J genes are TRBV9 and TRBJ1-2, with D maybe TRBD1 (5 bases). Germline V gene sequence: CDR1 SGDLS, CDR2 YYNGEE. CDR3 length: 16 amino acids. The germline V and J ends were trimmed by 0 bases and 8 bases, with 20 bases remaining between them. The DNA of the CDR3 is TGTGCCAGCAGCGTAGCCCTGAGGAGCAGGGTCAACGGCTACACCTTC. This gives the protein CASSVALRSRVNGYTF. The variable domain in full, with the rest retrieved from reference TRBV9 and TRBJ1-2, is DSGVTQTPKHLITATGQRVTLRCSPRSGDLSVYWYQQSLDQGLQFLIQYYNGEERAKGNILERFSAQQFPDLHSELNLSSLELGDSALYFCASSVALRSRVNGYTFGSGTRLTVV.

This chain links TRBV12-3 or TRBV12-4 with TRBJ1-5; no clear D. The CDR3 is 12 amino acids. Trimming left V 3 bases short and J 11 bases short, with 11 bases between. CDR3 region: CASSLIGLTQHF. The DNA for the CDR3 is TGTGCCAGCAGTTTGATCGGCCTCACCCAGCATTTT.

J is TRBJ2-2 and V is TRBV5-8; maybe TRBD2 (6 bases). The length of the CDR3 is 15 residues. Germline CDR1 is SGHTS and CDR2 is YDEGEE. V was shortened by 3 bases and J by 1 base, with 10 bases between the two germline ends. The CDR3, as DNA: TGTGCCAGCAGCTCAGGGACTTGGAACACCGGGGAGCTGTTTTTT. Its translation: CASSSGTWNTGELFF.

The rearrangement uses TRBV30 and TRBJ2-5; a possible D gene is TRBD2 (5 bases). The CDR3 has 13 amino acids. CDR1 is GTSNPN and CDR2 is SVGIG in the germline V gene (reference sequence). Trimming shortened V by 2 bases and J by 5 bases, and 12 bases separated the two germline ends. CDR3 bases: TGTGCCTGGAGTAGAGGGATCTGGGAGACCCAGTACTTC. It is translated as CAWSRGIWETQYF.

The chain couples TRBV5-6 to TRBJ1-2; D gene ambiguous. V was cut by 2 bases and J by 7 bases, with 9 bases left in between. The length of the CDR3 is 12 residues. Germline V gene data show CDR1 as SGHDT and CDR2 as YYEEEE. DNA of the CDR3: TGTGCCAGCAGCTTAGCCGAGGGTGGCTACACCTTC. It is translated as CASSLAEGGYTF. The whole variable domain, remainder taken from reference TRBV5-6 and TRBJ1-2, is DAGVTQSPTHLIKTRGQQVTLRCSPKSGHDTVSWYQQALGQGPQFIFQYYEEEERQRGNFPDRFSGHQFPNYSSELNVNALLLGDSALYLCASSLAEGGYTFGSGTRLTVV.

This CDR3 is CAWSLGQGGNIQYF. In DNA, the CDR3 is TGTGCCTGGAGCCTCGGACAGGGTGGTAACATTCAGTACTTC. This chain connects TRBV30 to TRBJ2-4; TRBD1 matches 8 bases. Germline CDR1 GTSNPN, CDR2 SVGIG (reference sequence). Trimming removed 3 bases from V and 7 bases from J; junction bases left unmatched: 8. This CDR3 contains 14 residues.

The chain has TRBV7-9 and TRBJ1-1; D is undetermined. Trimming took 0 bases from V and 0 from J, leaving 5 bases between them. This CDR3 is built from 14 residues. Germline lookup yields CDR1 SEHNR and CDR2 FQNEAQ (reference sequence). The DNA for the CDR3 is TGTGCCAGCAGCTTAGCCGGGGTGAACACTGAAGCTTTCTTT. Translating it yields CASSLAGVNTEAFF.

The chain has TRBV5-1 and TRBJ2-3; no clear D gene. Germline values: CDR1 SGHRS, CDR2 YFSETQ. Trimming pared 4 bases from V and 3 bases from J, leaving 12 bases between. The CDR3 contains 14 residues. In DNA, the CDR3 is TGCGCCAGCAGCGCCAGCGCAGGTACAGATACGCAGTATTTT. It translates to CASSASAGTDTQYF.

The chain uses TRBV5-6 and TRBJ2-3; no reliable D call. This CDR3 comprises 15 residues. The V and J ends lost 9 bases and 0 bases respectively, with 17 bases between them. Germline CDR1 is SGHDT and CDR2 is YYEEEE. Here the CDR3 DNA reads TGTGCCACAAAGGGCGCGTTCACTAGCACAGATACGCAGTATTTT. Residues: CATKGAFTSTDTQYF.

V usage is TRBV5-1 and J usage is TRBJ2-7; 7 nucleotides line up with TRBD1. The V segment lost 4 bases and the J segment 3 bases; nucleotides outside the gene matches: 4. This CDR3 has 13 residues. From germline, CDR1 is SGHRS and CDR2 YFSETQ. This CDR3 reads CASSTYRGYEQYF. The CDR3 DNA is TGCGCCAGCAGCACATACAGGGGCTACGAGCAGTACTTC. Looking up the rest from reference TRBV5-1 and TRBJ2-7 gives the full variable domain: KAGVTQTPRYLIKTRGQQVTLSCSPISGHRSVSWYQQTPGQGLQFLFEYFSETQRNKGNFPGRFSGRQFSNSRSEMNVSTLELGDSALYLCASSTYRGYEQYFGPGTRLTVT.

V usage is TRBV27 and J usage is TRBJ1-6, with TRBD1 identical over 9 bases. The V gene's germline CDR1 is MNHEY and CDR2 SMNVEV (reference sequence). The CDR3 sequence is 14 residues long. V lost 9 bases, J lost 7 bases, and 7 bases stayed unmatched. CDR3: CASWTGDGNSPLHF. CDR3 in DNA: TGTGCCAGTTGGACAGGGGATGGGAATTCACCCCTCCACTTT.

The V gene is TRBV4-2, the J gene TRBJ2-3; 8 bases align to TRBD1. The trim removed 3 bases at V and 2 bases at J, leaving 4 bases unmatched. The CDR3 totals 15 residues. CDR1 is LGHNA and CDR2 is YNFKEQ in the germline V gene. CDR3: CASSQGTGTTDTQYF. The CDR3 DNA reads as TGTGCCAGCAGCCAGGGGACAGGAACCACAGATACGCAGTATTTT.

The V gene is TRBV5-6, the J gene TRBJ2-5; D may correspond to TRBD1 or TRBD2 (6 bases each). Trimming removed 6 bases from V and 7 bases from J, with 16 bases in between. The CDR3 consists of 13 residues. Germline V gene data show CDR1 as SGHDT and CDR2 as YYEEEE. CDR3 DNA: TGTGCCAGCAACCCGGGGGCGGCCCTGACCCAGTACTTC. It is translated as CASNPGAALTQYF.

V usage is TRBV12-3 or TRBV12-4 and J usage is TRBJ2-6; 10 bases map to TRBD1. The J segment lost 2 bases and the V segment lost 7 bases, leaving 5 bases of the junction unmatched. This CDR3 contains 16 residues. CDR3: CASTPTGGPGANVLTF. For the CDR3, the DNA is TGTGCCAGCACTCCGACAGGGGGCCCTGGGGCCAACGTCCTGACTTTC.

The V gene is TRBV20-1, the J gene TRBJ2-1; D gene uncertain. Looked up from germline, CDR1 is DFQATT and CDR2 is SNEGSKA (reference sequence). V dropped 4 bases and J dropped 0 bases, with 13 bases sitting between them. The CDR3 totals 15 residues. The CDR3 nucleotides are TGCAGTGCTAAACCCGAGTTGTCCTCCTACAATGAGCAGTTCTTC. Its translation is CSAKPELSSYNEQFF.

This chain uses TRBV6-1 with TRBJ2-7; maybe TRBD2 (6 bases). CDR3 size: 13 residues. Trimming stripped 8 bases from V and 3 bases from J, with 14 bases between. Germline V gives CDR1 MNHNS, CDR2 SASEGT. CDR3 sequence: CASVGGSLYEQYF. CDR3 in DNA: TGTGCCAGCGTGGGAGGTTCTCTCTACGAGCAGTACTTC.

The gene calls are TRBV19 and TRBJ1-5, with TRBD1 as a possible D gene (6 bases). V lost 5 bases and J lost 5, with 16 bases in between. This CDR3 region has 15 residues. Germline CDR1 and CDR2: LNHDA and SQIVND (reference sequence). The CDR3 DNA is TGTGCCAGTAGTCAGATGACACAGGGACATCAGCCCCAGCATTTT. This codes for CASSQMTQGHQPQHF. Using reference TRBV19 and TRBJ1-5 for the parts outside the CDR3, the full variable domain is DGGITQSPKYLFRKEGQNVTLSCEQNLNHDAMYWYRQDPGQGLRLIYYSQIVNDFQKGDIAEGYSVSREKKESFPLTVTSAQKNPTAFYLCASSQMTQGHQPQHFGDGTRLSIL.

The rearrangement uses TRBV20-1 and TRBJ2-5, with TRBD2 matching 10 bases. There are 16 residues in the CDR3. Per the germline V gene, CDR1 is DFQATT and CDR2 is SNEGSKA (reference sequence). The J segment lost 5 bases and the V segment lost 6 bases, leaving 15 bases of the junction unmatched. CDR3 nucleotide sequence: TGCAGTGCCCCTGGGACACCGGGACTAGCGATGGAGACCCAGTACTTC. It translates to CSAPGTPGLAMETQYF.